The 20 T cell receptor beta chains reported below all come from one sample, sequenced in a study of blood T cell repertoires in COVID-19. TCRdb's table, derived via immunoSEQ multiplex PCR, lists solely in-frame clones and lacks some. This table holds about 73,000 clones, approximately 83% found once. Specimen: peripheral blood. These receptors all stem from a woman in her fifties or sixties with acute or convalescent COVID-19.

In its sample, this clone was seen once. CDR3 loop: CSARQSGEQFF. CDR3 nucleotide sequence: TGCAGTGCTAGACAGTCAGGGGAGCAGTTCTTC. The rearrangement joins TRBV20-1 to TRBJ2-1; tentative D call: TRBD1 (5 bases). There are 11 residues in the CDR3. Germline V gene lookup returns CDR1 DFQATT and CDR2 SNEGSKA (reference sequence). The V end was cut by 2 bases, the J end by 10 bases, with 9 bases between.

V is TRBV10-3 and J is TRBJ2-7; TRBD2 agrees at 7 bases. This CDR3 is built from 14 residues. In germline, CDR1 is ENHRY, CDR2 SYGVKD. The V gene end was trimmed by 6 bases and the J gene end by 4 bases; junction bases not matched to a gene: 9. CDR3 in DNA: TGTGCCATCAGCCCGGGGGGTCGGGGGTACGAGCAGTACTTC. Its translation is CAISPGGRGYEQYF.

This clone came up a few times. The chain is built from TRBV3-1 (or the pseudogene TRBV3-2) and TRBJ2-7; D call uncertain. The CDR3 has 12 amino acids. The germline V gene encodes CDR1 LGHDT and CDR2 YNNKEL (reference sequence). The germline V and J ends were trimmed by 5 bases and 2 bases, with 7 bases remaining between them. The CDR3 spells CASSSRTYEQYF. CDR3 nucleotides: TGTGCCAGCAGCTCCCGTACCTACGAGCAGTACTTC.

The V and J genes are TRBV28 and TRBJ2-7; 9 bases agree with TRBD1. The V gene's germline CDR1 is MDHEN and CDR2 SYDVKM. The CDR3 runs 15 residues. J was trimmed by 2 bases and V by 5 bases; bases with no gene match: 7. The CDR3 protein is CASSSSTGGAYEQYF. In DNA form, the CDR3 reads TGTGCCAGCAGTAGTTCGACAGGGGGGGCCTACGAGCAGTACTTC.

CDR3 nucleotides: TGTGCCAGCAGTTCATTATCCGGGAAGGATGATCGGGAGACCCAGTACTTC. It translates to CASSSLSGKDDRETQYF. The chain uses TRBV28 and TRBJ2-5, with D perhaps matching TRBD2 (5 bases). Germline V gene sequence: CDR1 MDHEN, CDR2 SYDVKM. This CDR3 spans 17 amino acids. The V end was cut by 4 bases, the J end by 5 bases, with 23 bases between.

The chain is built from TRBV7-2 and TRBJ2-2, with D maybe TRBD1 (6 bases). CDR3 length: 15 residues. Trimming removed 5 bases at V and 4 bases at J, with 14 bases between. The germline gives CDR1 SGHTA, CDR2 FQGNSA. Here the CDR3 reads CASSQRTGTTGELFF. CDR3 nucleotide sequence: TGTGCCAGCAGCCAGCGAACAGGGACCACCGGGGAGCTGTTTTTT.

The rearrangement joins TRBV6-5 to TRBJ2-7; possible D gene TRBD2, 6 bases. The CDR3 extends over 15 amino acids. CDR1 is MNHEY, CDR2 SVGAGI, per germline. Trimming shortened V by 6 bases and J by 0 bases, and 15 bases separated the two germline ends. The CDR3 sequence is CASRGSGGSSYEQYF. The CDR3 nucleotides read TGTGCCAGCAGGGGGTCCGGGGGAAGCTCCTACGAGCAGTACTTC.

V and J are TRBV7-6 and TRBJ2-5; 7 positions match TRBD2. Per the germline V gene, CDR1 is SGHVS and CDR2 is FNYEAQ. CDR3 length: 15 residues. The ends lost 2 bases at V and 0 bases at J; junction bases unmatched: 3. The CDR3 region is CASSLRGVDQETQYF. The CDR3 bases are TGTGCCAGCAGCTTACGGGGGGTGGACCAAGAGACCCAGTACTTC.

J is TRBJ2-7 and V is TRBV14, with TRBD2 as a possible D gene (5 bases). CDR3 length: 13 residues. V was trimmed by 4 bases and J by 2 bases, leaving 9 bases between them. Germline V gives CDR1 SGHDN, CDR2 FVKESK. The CDR3 nucleotides read TGTGCCAGCAGCCGACACGGGGCCTACGAGCAGTACTTC. Translation gives CASSRHGAYEQYF.

On this clone: Other DNA sequences in the same sample also yield this CDR3. This chain links TRBV24-1 with TRBJ1-2; 8 bases are a match to TRBD1. The CDR3 is 15 residues long. Germline CDR1 KGHDR, CDR2 SFDVKD. Trimming removed 4 bases from V and 4 bases from J; junction bases left unmatched: 7. CDR3 residues: CATSDPGQGGYGYTF. The CDR3 DNA follows: TGTGCCACCAGTGACCCTGGACAGGGAGGCTATGGCTACACCTTC.

The V call is TRBV15, the J call TRBJ1-4; D ambiguous. The germline V gene has CDR1 LNHNV and CDR2 YYDKDF (reference sequence). The CDR3 contains 16 residues. V was trimmed by 0 bases and J by 4 bases, leaving 12 bases between them. The CDR3 loop is CATSRDPRQYNEKLFF. CDR3 coding DNA: TGTGCCACCAGCAGAGACCCTAGGCAGTATAATGAAAAACTGTTTTTT.

This clone was recorded a few times. The gene calls are TRBV5-1 and TRBJ2-3; 12 nucleotides agree with TRBD2. This CDR3 region has 17 residues. Germline assignment: CDR1 SGHRS and CDR2 YFSETQ. The V gene end was trimmed by 0 bases and the J gene end by 6 bases; junction bases not matched to a gene: 8. Written as DNA, the CDR3 is TGCGCCAGCAGCTTGGCCGCTAGCGGGGGGGCTGTGGATACGCAGTATTTT. This codes for CASSLAASGGAVDTQYF.

A few counts support this clone. The V gene is TRBV9, the J gene TRBJ2-2; perhaps TRBD2 as D (6 bases). Deletions cut 4 bases from V and 0 bases from J, with 10 bases between. The CDR3 sequence is 15 residues long. CDR1 is SGDLS, CDR2 YYNGEE, per germline. The CDR3 loop is CASSWGTPNTGELFF. CDR3 sequence (DNA): TGTGCCAGCAGCTGGGGGACTCCGAACACCGGGGAGCTGTTTTTT.

This sequence joins TRBV6-5 and TRBJ1-5; D perhaps matches TRBD1 (5 bases). The germline V gene has CDR1 MNHEY and CDR2 SVGAGI. Trimming left V 6 bases short and J 0 bases short, with 12 bases between. This CDR3 is 15 amino acids long. The CDR3 region has the DNA TGTGCCAGCAGGGGGGGGTGGTATAGCAATCAGCCCCAGCATTTT. It codes for CASRGGWYSNQPQHF.

The chain joins TRBV10-1 to TRBJ1-5; D perhaps matches TRBD1 (5 bases). In germline, CDR1 is WNHNN, CDR2 SYGVQD (reference sequence). CDR3 size: 13 residues. Trimming stripped 6 bases from V and 7 bases from J, with 13 bases between. CDR3 residues: CASSAGIGQPQHF. The CDR3 DNA follows: TGCGCCAGCAGCGCAGGGATAGGACAGCCCCAGCATTTT.

The chain couples TRBV15 to TRBJ2-1; D not resolved. The length of the CDR3 is 17 residues. V shed 0 bases and J shed 0 bases, with 12 bases lying between them. Germline lookup yields CDR1 LNHNV and CDR2 YYDKDF (reference sequence). The CDR3 DNA reads as TGTGCCACCAGCAGAGATATGGCGGCTAGCTCCTACAATGAGCAGTTCTTC. Protein sequence: CATSRDMAASSYNEQFF.

The chain couples TRBV28 to TRBJ1-3; D may be TRBD1 (5 bases). Germline CDR1 reads MDHEN; CDR2 reads SYDVKM. Between the trimmed V and J ends, which lost 5 bases and 4 bases, there was a span of 12 bases. The CDR3 runs 14 residues. In nucleotides, the CDR3 is TGTGCCAGCAGTCCTGGGGCTTCGGGAAACACCATATATTTT. Protein product: CASSPGASGNTIYF.

The DNA for the CDR3 is TGTGCCAGCAGTTACTCGCGTCGCGGGAGGGCCACCTACAATGAGCAGTTCTTC. It is translated as CASSYSRRGRATYNEQFF. This chain joins TRBV6-2 or TRBV6-3 and TRBJ2-1, with 9 bases lining up with TRBD2. This CDR3 contains 18 residues. The germline V gene has CDR1 MNHEY and CDR2 SVGEGT. The V segment lost 0 bases and the J segment 2 bases; nucleotides outside the gene matches: 8.

This chain joins TRBV4-1 and TRBJ2-7; 11 bases map to TRBD2. CDR1 and CDR2 (germline): MGHRA, YSYEKL. There are 16 residues in the CDR3. The V and J ends lost 1 base and 4 bases, in that order; junction bases with no gene match: 6. The CDR3 nucleotides are TGCGCCAGCAGCCAAGTCCTAGCGGGAGGCGCGTACGAGCAGTACTTC. It is translated as CASSQVLAGGAYEQYF.

The V and J genes are TRBV4-2 and TRBJ1-1, with D maybe TRBD1 (5 bases). Germline V CDR1 and CDR2: LGHNA, YNFKEQ. The CDR3 is 13 amino acids. Between the trimmed V and J ends, which lost 5 bases and 1 base, there was a span of 8 bases. CDR3 sequence reads: CASSFDRNTEAFF. In DNA form, the CDR3 reads TGTGCCAGCAGCTTCGACAGGAACACTGAAGCTTTCTTT.